A selection of T cell receptor beta chains follows, all from one sample in a study of graft-versus-host responses after intestinal transplantation. Libraries were prepared by immunoSEQ multiplex PCR; TCRdb keeps only in-frame clonotypes and omits some of them. This sample has fewer than 95,000 clones, with about 93% found just once. The antigens for these receptors are not known. The sample was unstimulated CD8+ T cells sorted from spleen or lymph node cells, taken before intestinal transplant. These receptors all stem from a human donor who received an intestinal transplant. Both conserved end residues are part of each CDR3. Fields, in order: V gene, CDR3 protein.

>TRBV9
CAGSVGVKMNTEAFF
>TRBV28
CASSATLTHNEQFF
>TRBV27
CASSSTIGAGGQYF
>TRBV5-6
CASSRDWTSQETQYF
>TRBV7-2
CASSVGTGDSYEQYF
>TRBV5-6
CASSLVEQGRTNYGYTF
>TRBV27
CASSLSTFGGAPADTQYF
>TRBV6-5
CASSPAGVYEQYF
>TRBV30
CAWRAGPTNTEAFF
>TRBV28
CASSISRFGTEAFF
>TRBV7-9
CASSSVVGYEQYF
>TRBV9
CASSVGGVNQPQHF
>TRBV4-2
CASSPTTATNEKLFF
>TRBV2
CASSEPGTGDQPQHF
>TRBV9
CASSVEGDRGDYGYTF
>TRBV28
CASSFFGSGRAYEQYF
>TRBV4-1
CASSQVSGDNEQFF
>TRBV7-9
CASSRSGMNEQFF
>TRBV6-5
CASSYSPPGRNEQFF
>TRBV7-9
CASSSTGGNEKLFF
>TRBV4-3
CASSQDRGDSPLHF
>TRBV7-7
CASSLSPGGGTNEQFF
>TRBV9
CASSVASGGSYNEQFF
>TRBV21-1
CASTKTSGGKVETQYF
>TRBV21-1
CASSKDRYQETQYF
>TRBV4-2
CASSQESPPGLATDNEQFF
>TRBV4-3
CASSQDRVSPDEQYF
>TRBV4-2
CASSQEHRANYGYTF
>TRBV5-4
CASSLTGAAQETQYF
>TRBV19
CATGPGQGAGYEQYF
>TRBV28
CASSVEGELFF
>TRBV9
CASSGMDRGEYEQYF
>TRBV5-8
CASSPAGRGSPPRYF
>TRBV11-1
CASSLGSWTASSYEQYF
>TRBV7-6
CASSLMSIDRQYF
>TRBV13
CASSLGWDRSISNEQFF
>TRBV4-2
CASSHADRVFEQYF
>TRBV4-1
CASSQAMGQYNEQFF
>TRBV28
CASSPANTGELFF
>TRBV7-2
CASSLEFVVGQLNYGYTF
>TRBV7-6
CASSLAGTGNLGPQHF
>TRBV27
CASSPELAGGYNEQFF
>TRBV30
CAWSVGGDQPQHF
>TRBV28
CASSLYGRQSNQPQHF
>TRBV12-5
CASVSGTETDTQYF